This TCR beta chain came from a study of CD8 T cells in ankylosing spondylitis. Study conclusions and caveats: Reactive arthritis synovial fluid and blood were previously reported to contain some motif variants. It appeared that ankylosing spondylitis blood was characterized by a TCR beta motif of roughly 8 highly homologous variants. A CD8+ phenotype characterized the disease-linked clones, which were relatively rare in peripheral blood.

This clonotype was observed a few times. Its target is not known. MiXCR, applied by TCRdb to the 5' RACE reads, yields one record per CDR3 protein. The top ten clones hold 0.9% to 1.2% of a sample with around 340,000 distinct CDR3 sequences, roughly 15% of them seen once. V lost 6 bases, J lost 8 bases, and 5 bases stayed unmatched. CDR3 length equals 13 residues. In germline, CDR1 is MNHNY, CDR2 SVGAGI (reference sequence). This sequence was found in a male donor with ankylosing spondylitis or in good health (not recorded which). The sequenced sample consisted of blood, either unsorted or a sorted T cell fraction (not recorded which). The chain uses TRBV6-6 and TRBJ1-4; TRBD1 matches 8 bases. The CDR3 DNA follows: TGTGCCAGCAGAGCCGGACAGGGAGAAAAACTGTTTTTT. It codes for CASRAGQGEKLFF.